This entry concerns a single TCR beta chain. The data were taken from a study of blood T cell repertoires in COVID-19. The CDR3 consists of 14 residues. Germline V CDR1 and CDR2: GTSNPN, SVGIG (reference sequence). Trimming removed 2 bases at V and 9 bases at J, with 14 bases between. Sequenced by immunoSEQ multiplex PCR; TCRdb stores in-frame clones only, minus some. In the table there are 90,000 to 100,000 clones, about 80% of which are singletons. The sequencing sample was made of peripheral blood. The chain carries TRBV30 and TRBJ1-6; perhaps TRBD1 as D (5 bases). This TCR came from a man between 65 and 85 years old with active or convalescent COVID-19. In DNA form, the CDR3 reads TGTGCCTGGAGTCTAGGAGGGGCCGGTTCACCCCTCCACTTT. Translating gives CAWSLGGAGSPLHF.